Below, one TCR beta chain is given with its context. These data belong to a study of cytomegalovirus exposure and HLA in healthy donors. From germline, CDR1 is MNHNY and CDR2 SVGAGI (reference sequence). The ends lost 6 bases at V and 5 bases at J; junction bases unmatched: 6. The length of the CDR3 is 13 residues. Primers for the PCR totalled 60 Vbeta and 13 Jbeta. The data were produced by immunoSEQ multiplex PCR, yet TCRdb's version contains in-frame clones alone and is incomplete. The table lists some 21,000 clones. The sample consisted of PBMCs. The receptor was isolated from a man aged 55 to 70 in good health and CMV-seropositive. This chain joins TRBV6-6 and TRBJ2-7, with TRBD1 matching over 8 bases. The CDR3 region has the DNA TGTGCCAGCAGGTATCAGGGGGCAAACGAGCAGTACTTC. Its protein is CASRYQGANEQYF.